These 15 T cell receptor beta chains were sequenced from one sample in a study of blood T cell repertoires in COVID-19. The table came from immunoSEQ multiplex PCR; TCRdb's copy has only in-frame clones and leaves some out. There are roughly 80,000 clones in the sample; roughly four fifths occur only once, and approximately 25% lies in the top ten. Sample: peripheral blood. The origin of the receptors is a human donor in a cohort sampled during active COVID-19.

This clone came up a few times. The rearrangement links TRBV4-1 to TRBJ1-5, with 9 bases matching TRBD1. The CDR3 is 17 residues long. CDR1 and CDR2 (germline): MGHRA, YSYEKL. With V trimmed by 0 bases and J by 2 bases, 5 bases remained unmatched. The CDR3 loop is CASSQDFRTGGNQPQHF. The CDR3 DNA is TGCGCCAGCAGCCAAGATTTCCGGACAGGGGGCAATCAGCCCCAGCATTTT.

CDR3 nucleotide sequence: TGTGCCAGCAGCCAATGGGACAGGGGATACGAGCAGTACTTC. Protein: CASSQWDRGYEQYF. This chain joins TRBV3-1 (or the pseudogene TRBV3-2) and TRBJ2-7; TRBD1 aligns across 10 bases. Trimming at V came to 2 bases and at J to 4 bases, leaving 2 bases not matched to a gene. The germline gives CDR1 LGHDT, CDR2 YNNKEL (reference sequence). The CDR3 totals 14 residues.

This clone appeared a single time. This chain links TRBV18 with TRBJ2-2; perhaps TRBD1 as D (6 bases). The CDR3 is made up of 15 amino acids. Trimming pared 2 bases from V and 2 bases from J, leaving 9 bases between. The germline gives CDR1 KGHSH, CDR2 LQKENI. The CDR3 DNA sequence: TGTGCCAGCTCACCAATCGGGACAAACACCGGGGAGCTGTTTTTT. As protein: CASSPIGTNTGELFF.

Remarks on this clone: Other DNA sequences in this specimen translate into the identical CDR3. This chain connects TRBV27 to TRBJ2-7, with no clear D. This CDR3 comprises 13 residues. The V gene lost 2 bases and the J gene lost 1 base, with 6 bases spanning the gap. The V gene's germline CDR1 is MNHEY and CDR2 SMNVEV (reference sequence). CDR3 sequence: CASSLAQSYEQYF. CDR3 nucleotides: TGTGCCAGCAGTTTAGCTCAGTCCTACGAGCAGTACTTC.

This chain joins TRBV19 and TRBJ2-5, with a weak D call TRBD2 (5 bases). Germline V CDR1 and CDR2: LNHDA, SQIVND (reference sequence). V lost 6 bases and J 5 bases, leaving 16 bases between the germline ends. This CDR3 comprises 14 residues. The CDR3 here is CASSHGSTGETQYF. The CDR3 bases are TGTGCCAGTAGCCATGGATCCACGGGGGAGACCCAGTACTTC.

The chain uses TRBV6-5 and TRBJ1-2; 10 bases fit TRBD1. CDR1 is MNHEY, CDR2 SVGAGI, per germline. This CDR3 region has 15 residues. The V and J ends lost 1 base and 7 bases, in that order; junction bases with no gene match: 6. CDR3 in amino acids: CASSYWDRGKRGYTF. DNA for the CDR3: TGTGCCAGCAGTTACTGGGACAGGGGAAAGCGTGGCTACACCTTC.

The chain carries TRBV30 and TRBJ1-6; D unresolved. V was clipped by 1 base and J by 0 bases, with 7 bases between them. In germline, CDR1 is GTSNPN, CDR2 SVGIG (reference sequence). This CDR3 has 15 residues. DNA for the CDR3: TGTGCCTGGAGTGGAGCCAACTCCTATAATTCACCCCTCCACTTT. It encodes CAWSGANSYNSPLHF.

The chain joins TRBV2 to TRBJ2-3, with TRBD2 matching over 11 bases. The V and J ends lost 1 base and 6 bases, in that order; junction bases with no gene match: 3. The CDR3 has 15 amino acids. Germline V gene data show CDR1 as SNHLY and CDR2 as FYNNEI. CDR3 sequence (DNA): TGTGCCAGCAGTGAAGAGGCTAGCGGGGGGGATACGCAGTATTTT. Translated, it gives CASSEEASGGDTQYF. Using reference TRBV2 and TRBJ2-3 for the parts outside the CDR3, the full variable domain is EPEVTQTPSHQVTQMGQEVILRCVPISNHLYFYWYRQILGQKVEFLVSFYNNEISEKSEIFDDQFSVERPDGSNFTLKIRSTKLEDSAMYFCASSEEASGGDTQYFGPGTRLTVL.

The chain is built from TRBV5-1 and TRBJ1-1; tentatively, D is TRBD1 (6 bases). In germline, CDR1 is SGHRS, CDR2 YFSETQ. Trimming cost V 0 bases and J 3 bases, with 12 bases left between them. The CDR3 runs to 15 residues. The DNA for the CDR3 is TGCGCCAGCAGCTTGGCGGGGGGCGGTCACACTGAAGCTTTCTTT. It encodes CASSLAGGGHTEAFF. Based on the CDR3 plus reference TRBV5-1 and TRBJ1-1, the full variable domain is KAGVTQTPRYLIKTRGQQVTLSCSPISGHRSVSWYQQTPGQGLQFLFEYFSETQRNKGNFPGRFSGRQFSNSRSEMNVSTLELGDSALYLCASSLAGGGHTEAFFGQGTRLTVV.

The V and J genes are TRBV3-1 (or the pseudogene TRBV3-2) and TRBJ2-7, with TRBD1 identical over 7 bases. This CDR3 has 18 residues. Germline lookup yields CDR1 LGHDT and CDR2 YNNKEL (reference sequence). V was pared by 0 bases and J by 6 bases, with 17 bases of the junction left unmatched. CDR3 nucleotide sequence: TGTGCCAGCAGCCAAGACCCATGGGCCGGGACAGCGAGGGGCGAGCAGTACTTC. It translates to CASSQDPWAGTARGEQYF.

A few counts support this clone. This chain uses TRBV18 with TRBJ2-5; tentative D call: TRBD1 (5 bases). CDR1 and CDR2 (germline): KGHSH, LQKENI. V was pared by 5 bases and J by 1 base, with 5 bases between. CDR3 length: 12 amino acids. The CDR3 DNA sequence: TGTGCCAGCTCAGACAGCCAAGAGACCCAGTACTTC. Its protein product is CASSDSQETQYF.

In this sample, this clone turned up once. This rearrangement joins TRBV6-4 to TRBJ2-4; the D is unclear. The CDR3 is made up of 13 amino acids. Trimming took off 4 bases at V and 1 base at J, with 5 bases between the two ends. From germline, CDR1 is MRHNA and CDR2 SNTAGT. The CDR3, as DNA: TGTGCCAGCAGTGTCGTGGCCAAAAACATTCAGTACTTC. Protein sequence: CASSVVAKNIQYF.

The rearrangement joins TRBV7-9 to TRBJ1-1; 8 bases are a match to TRBD1. J lost 3 bases, V lost 4 bases, and 7 bases had no gene match. Germline assignment: CDR1 SEHNR and CDR2 FQNEAQ (reference sequence). The CDR3 runs to 15 residues. CDR3 DNA sequence: TGTGCCAGCAGCTACTTGGACAGGGCTGACACTGAAGCTTTCTTT. It yields the protein CASSYLDRADTEAFF.

The V call is TRBV5-1, the J call TRBJ1-2, with 9 bases identical to TRBD1. Losses at the gene ends were 4 bases for V and 4 bases for J; bases not matched to a gene: 5. Germline V CDR1 and CDR2: SGHRS, YFSETQ. This CDR3 has 14 amino acids. The CDR3 loop reads CASSPSTGGYGYTF. In DNA form, the CDR3 reads TGCGCCAGCAGCCCGTCGACAGGGGGCTATGGCTACACCTTC.

The chain links TRBV7-9 to TRBJ1-4; TRBD1 agrees at 10 bases. The trim removed 5 bases at V and 7 bases at J, leaving 4 bases unmatched. The CDR3 contains 14 residues. Germline V gene sequence: CDR1 SEHNR, CDR2 FQNEAQ (reference sequence). In DNA, the CDR3 is TGTGCCAGCAGCCTTGACAGGGGGCGTGAAAAACTGTTTTTT. Amino acids: CASSLDRGREKLFF.